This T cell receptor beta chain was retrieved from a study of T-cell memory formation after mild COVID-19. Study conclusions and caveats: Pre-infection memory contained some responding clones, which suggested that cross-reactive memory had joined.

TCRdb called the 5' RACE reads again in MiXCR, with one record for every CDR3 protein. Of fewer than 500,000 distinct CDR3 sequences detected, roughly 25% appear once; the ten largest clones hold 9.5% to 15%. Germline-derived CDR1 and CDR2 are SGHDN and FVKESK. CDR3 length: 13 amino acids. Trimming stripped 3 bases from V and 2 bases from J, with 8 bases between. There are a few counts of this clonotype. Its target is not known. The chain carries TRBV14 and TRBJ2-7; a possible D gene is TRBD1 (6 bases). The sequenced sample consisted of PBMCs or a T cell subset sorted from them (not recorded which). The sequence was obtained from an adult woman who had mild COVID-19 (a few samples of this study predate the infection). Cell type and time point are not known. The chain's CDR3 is CASSQGAAYEQYF. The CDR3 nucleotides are TGTGCCAGCAGCCAGGGGGCTGCCTACGAGCAGTACTTC.